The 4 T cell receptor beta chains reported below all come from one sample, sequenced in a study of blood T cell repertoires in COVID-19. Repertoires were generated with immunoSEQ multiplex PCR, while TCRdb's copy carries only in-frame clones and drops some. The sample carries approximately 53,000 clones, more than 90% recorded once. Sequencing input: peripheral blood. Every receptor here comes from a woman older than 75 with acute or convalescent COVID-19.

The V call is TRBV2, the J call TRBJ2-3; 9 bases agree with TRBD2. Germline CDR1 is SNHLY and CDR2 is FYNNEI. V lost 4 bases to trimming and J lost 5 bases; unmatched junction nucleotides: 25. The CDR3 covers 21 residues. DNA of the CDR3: TGTGCCAGCAGTGTACCCCCAGGACTTGGTGTGGTGGCGGGAGGGGTAGATACGCAGTATTTT. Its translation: CASSVPPGLGVVAGGVDTQYF.

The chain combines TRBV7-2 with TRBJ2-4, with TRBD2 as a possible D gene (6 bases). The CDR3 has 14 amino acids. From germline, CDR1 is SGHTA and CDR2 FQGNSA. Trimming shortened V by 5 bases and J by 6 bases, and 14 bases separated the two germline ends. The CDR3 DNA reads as TGTGCCAGCAGCCTGACCGTCGGGGGAAACATTCAGTACTTC. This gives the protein CASSLTVGGNIQYF. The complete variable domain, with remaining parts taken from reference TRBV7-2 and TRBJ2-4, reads GAGVSQSPSNKVTEKGKDVELRCDPISGHTALYWYRQSLGQGLEFLIYFQGNSAPDKSGLPSDRFSAERTGGSVSTLTIQRTQQEDSAVYLCASSLTVGGNIQYFGAGTRLSVL.

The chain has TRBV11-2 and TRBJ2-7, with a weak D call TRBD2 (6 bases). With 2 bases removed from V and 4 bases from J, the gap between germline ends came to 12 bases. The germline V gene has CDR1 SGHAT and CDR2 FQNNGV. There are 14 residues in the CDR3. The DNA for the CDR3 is TGTGCCAGCAGCTTACACGGGAGATCTTACGAGCAGTACTTC. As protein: CASSLHGRSYEQYF.

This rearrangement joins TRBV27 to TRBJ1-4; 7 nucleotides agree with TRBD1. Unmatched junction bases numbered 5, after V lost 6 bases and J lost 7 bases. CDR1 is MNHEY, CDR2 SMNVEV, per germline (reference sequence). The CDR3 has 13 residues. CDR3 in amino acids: CASRGQPREKLFF. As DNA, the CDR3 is TGTGCCAGCAGGGGACAGCCGCGTGAAAAACTGTTTTTT.